These 14 T cell receptor beta chains were all obtained from the same sample, sequenced in a study of CD8 T cells in Susac syndrome. RNA in amounts of about 0.5 to 1 ug was reverse transcribed with random hexamers. TCRdb reprocessed the immunoSEQ multiplex PCR reads via MiXCR and lists one record per CDR3 protein. The data contain 250,000 to 350,000 distinct CDR3 sequences, 90% to 95% of them singletons. The sequenced sample was CD4+ T cells from PBMCs. The receptors shown here come from a human donor with multiple sclerosis.

The V gene is TRBV5-4, the J gene TRBJ1-2, with D maybe TRBD1 (5 bases). Germline assignment: CDR1 SGHNT and CDR2 YYREEE (reference sequence). The CDR3 totals 16 residues. The germline V and J ends were trimmed by 2 bases and 4 bases, with 18 bases remaining between them. This CDR3 reads CASSFSGRLRGYGYTF. Here the CDR3 DNA reads TGTGCCAGCAGCTTCAGCGGACGCCTAAGGGGCTATGGCTACACCTTC.

The chain couples TRBV5-1 to TRBJ1-5; D uncertain. The CDR3 length is 15 residues. Germline loops: CDR1 SGHRS, CDR2 YFSETQ. V lost 4 bases and J 5 bases, leaving 16 bases between the germline ends. The CDR3 region is CASSQDGRDYQPQHF. For the CDR3, the DNA is TGCGCCAGCAGCCAAGACGGGAGGGATTATCAGCCCCAGCATTTT.

The sample holds a few counts of this clonotype. This chain links TRBV18 with TRBJ1-1, with 7 bases fitting TRBD1. The CDR3 length is 15 residues. The germline V gene encodes CDR1 KGHSH and CDR2 LQKENI. J was trimmed by 1 base and V by 3 bases; bases with no gene match: 5. In DNA form, the CDR3 reads TGTGCCAGCTCACCTTCCGGGACAGCGAACACTGAAGCTTTCTTT. Translated, it gives CASSPSGTANTEAFF.

V usage is TRBV6-6 and J usage is TRBJ1-5, with D unresolved. Germline assignment: CDR1 MNHNY and CDR2 SVGAGI (reference sequence). Trimming left V 2 bases short and J 0 bases short, with 8 bases between. CDR3 length: 15 residues. The CDR3, as DNA: TGTGCCAGCAGTTACGCAGTATATAGCAATCAGCCCCAGCATTTT. Its protein is CASSYAVYSNQPQHF.

The genes are TRBV19 and TRBJ1-1; D might be TRBD1 (6 bases). CDR1 is LNHDA, CDR2 SQIVND, per germline (reference sequence). The CDR3 runs to 14 residues. Trimming stripped 4 bases from V and 4 bases from J, with 13 bases between. CDR3: CASSTSGAGTEAFF. The CDR3, as DNA: TGTGCCAGTAGTACCTCAGGGGCCGGCACTGAAGCTTTCTTT.

CDR3: CASKYGSGAYNEQFF. For the CDR3, the DNA is TGTGCCAGCAAGTATGGTAGCGGGGCGTACAATGAGCAGTTCTTC. This chain joins TRBV2 and TRBJ2-1; 8 bases line up with TRBD2. Germline loops: CDR1 SNHLY, CDR2 FYNNEI. The J segment lost 4 bases and the V segment lost 7 bases, leaving 9 bases of the junction unmatched. The CDR3 consists of 15 residues.

The genes are TRBV6-1 and TRBJ1-2, with 9 bases lining up with TRBD1. CDR1 and CDR2 from the germline V gene are MNHNS and SASEGT. The CDR3 is 15 amino acids. With V trimmed by 6 bases and J by 7 bases, 12 bases remained unmatched. The CDR3 region has the DNA TGTGCCAGCAGGTCGGACAGGGGAGGGGTTGCTGGCTACACCTTC. Translation gives CASRSDRGGVAGYTF.

The chain recombines TRBV6-6 with TRBJ1-3, with a possible D match to TRBD1 (5 bases). Looked up from germline, CDR1 is MNHNY and CDR2 is SVGAGI (reference sequence). This CDR3 has 14 residues. The V end was cut by 8 bases, the J end by 0 bases, with 11 bases between. Here the CDR3 DNA reads TGTGCCAGCGGCGGGGGTGTCTCTGGAAACACCATATATTTT. This sequence encodes CASGGGVSGNTIYF.

The rearrangement joins TRBV30 to TRBJ2-2; no firm D call. Germline loops: CDR1 GTSNPN, CDR2 SVGIG (reference sequence). The length of the CDR3 is 14 residues. The V gene lost 3 bases and the J gene lost 4 bases, with 12 bases spanning the gap. The CDR3 DNA reads as TGTGCCTGGAGGCGAGCAGAACCCACCGGGGAGCTGTTTTTT. Its translation: CAWRRAEPTGELFF.

V is TRBV7-2 and J is TRBJ2-3; D remains unclear. Germline CDR1 is SGHTA and CDR2 is FQGNSA. This CDR3 has 13 amino acids. The V gene lost 2 bases and the J gene lost 5 bases, with 8 bases spanning the gap. CDR3 loop: CASSLTPRDTQYF. DNA of the CDR3: TGTGCCAGCAGCTTAACCCCTAGAGATACGCAGTATTTT.

This clonotype was seen only once. The chain links TRBV19 to TRBJ2-2, with 7 bases lining up with TRBD1. Germline CDR1 and CDR2: LNHDA and SQIVND (reference sequence). V was clipped by 8 bases and J by 4 bases; unmatched bases: 10. CDR3 length: 15 amino acids. CDR3 bases: TGTGCCAGTGTACCCGGGACAGCGAGCACCGGGGAGCTGTTTTTT. Translation gives CASVPGTASTGELFF.

The genes are TRBV19 and TRBJ1-5; 7 nucleotides line up with TRBD1. There are 15 residues in the CDR3. The V and J ends lost 7 bases and 4 bases, in that order; junction bases with no gene match: 10. In germline, CDR1 is LNHDA, CDR2 SQIVND (reference sequence). The CDR3 bases are TGTGCCAGTACCAGGGAGGGGACAGCAAATCAGCCCCAGCATTTT. It translates to CASTREGTANQPQHF. The full variable domain, its missing parts supplied by reference TRBV19 and TRBJ1-5, is DGGITQSPKYLFRKEGQNVTLSCEQNLNHDAMYWYRQDPGQGLRLIYYSQIVNDFQKGDIAEGYSVSREKKESFPLTVTSAQKNPTAFYLCASTREGTANQPQHFGDGTRLSIL.

The chain combines TRBV19 with TRBJ1-5; D might be TRBD1 (5 bases). Germline assignment: CDR1 LNHDA and CDR2 SQIVND (reference sequence). This CDR3 region has 13 residues. Trimming took 4 bases from V and 3 from J, leaving 7 bases between them. The CDR3 DNA follows: TGTGCCAGTAGTAGGACAACCAATCAGCCCCAGCATTTT. Its protein product is CASSRTTNQPQHF.

The chain combines TRBV10-3 with TRBJ1-2; D is undetermined. Germline V gives CDR1 ENHRY, CDR2 SYGVKD. V lost 8 bases and J lost 4, with 11 bases in between. This CDR3 region has 12 residues. The CDR3 DNA follows: TGTGCCATCGGGGATGGCTCCTATGGCTACACCTTC. This encodes CAIGDGSYGYTF.